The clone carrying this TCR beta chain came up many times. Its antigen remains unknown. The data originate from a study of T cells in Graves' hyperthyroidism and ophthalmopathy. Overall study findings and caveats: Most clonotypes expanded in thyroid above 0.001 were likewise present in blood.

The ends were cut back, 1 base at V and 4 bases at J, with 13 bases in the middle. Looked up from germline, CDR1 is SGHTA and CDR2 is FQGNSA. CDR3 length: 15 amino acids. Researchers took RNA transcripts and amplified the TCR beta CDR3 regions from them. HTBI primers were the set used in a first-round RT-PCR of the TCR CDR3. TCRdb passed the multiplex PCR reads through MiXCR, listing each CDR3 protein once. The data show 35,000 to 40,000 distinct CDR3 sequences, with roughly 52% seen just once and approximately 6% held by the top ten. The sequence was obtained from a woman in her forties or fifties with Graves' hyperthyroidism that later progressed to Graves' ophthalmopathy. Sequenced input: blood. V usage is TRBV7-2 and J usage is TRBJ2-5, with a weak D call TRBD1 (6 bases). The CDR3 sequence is CASSLVSGVGETQYF. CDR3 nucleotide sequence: TGTGCCAGCAGCTTAGTTTCAGGGGTAGGAGAGACCCAGTACTTC.